Below, 29 T cell receptor beta chains from the same sample are listed, as sequenced in a study of vaccination effects on CD4 cells after COVID-19. These TCRs' antigens remain unknown. Sequencing was performed with immunoSEQ multiplex PCR; in TCRdb, only in-frame clones are kept and a portion is missing. The sample records under 40,000 clones, about 80% being singletons. Ahead of sequencing, the ViraFEST assay grew antigen-specific CD4+ T cells using viral peptide pools. Scientists isolated CD4+ T cells after a roughly nine-day culture period ended. Vaccine recipients, nucleocapsid antibody negative, had no prior SARS-CoV-2 infection. Sequenced material: CD4+ T cells from PBMCs cultured with HCoV-OC43 spike peptides, taken before COVID-19 vaccination. Regarding subset: HCoV-OC43 spike overlapping peptide pool stimulation. The receptors were gathered from a human donor who received a COVID-19 vaccine.

This clone was seen more than once but under ten times. The chain joins TRBV4-1 to TRBJ2-1, with D perhaps being TRBD1 or TRBD2 (5 bases each). Trimming removed 0 bases at V and 6 bases at J, with 12 bases between. This CDR3 spans 15 amino acids. Germline CDR1 MGHRA, CDR2 YSYEKL. In DNA, the CDR3 is TGCGCCAGCAGCCAAGAAGGAAGGGACCTCAATGAGCAGTTCTTC. It is translated as CASSQEGRDLNEQFF.

This rearrangement joins TRBV19 to TRBJ2-2; 11 nucleotides agree with TRBD2. Germline CDR1 is LNHDA and CDR2 is SQIVND (reference sequence). V was pared by 7 bases and J by 7 bases, with 17 bases of the junction left unmatched. CDR3 length equals 18 residues. The CDR3 loop reads CASTDHRGTSGKYGELFF. CDR3 DNA sequence: TGTGCCAGTACCGACCACCGTGGGACTAGCGGAAAGTACGGGGAGCTGTTTTTT.

The chain combines TRBV7-2 with TRBJ1-1; possible D gene TRBD1, 6 bases. The CDR3 consists of 16 residues. Germline values: CDR1 SGHTA, CDR2 FQGNSA. V was shortened by 0 bases and J by 0 bases, with 11 bases between the two germline ends. CDR3 amino acids: CASSLAGAGVNTEAFF. The DNA for the CDR3 is TGTGCCAGCAGCTTAGCGGGGGCAGGGGTGAACACTGAAGCTTTCTTT.

The V gene is TRBV28, the J gene TRBJ2-1; TRBD2 aligns across 7 bases. CDR3 length: 17 residues. Germline CDR1 and CDR2: MDHEN and SYDVKM. J was trimmed by 3 bases and V by 2 bases; bases with no gene match: 10. CDR3 protein: CASSLPRSGTLYNEQFF. The DNA for the CDR3 is TGTGCCAGCAGTTTACCTCGGAGCGGGACCCTCTACAATGAGCAGTTCTTC.

The chain employs TRBV5-1 and TRBJ2-3; a weak D match, TRBD1 (5 bases). The V and J ends lost 4 bases and 3 bases respectively, with 15 bases between them. The CDR3 totals 15 residues. CDR1 is SGHRS and CDR2 is YFSETQ in the germline V gene. This CDR3 reads CASSPAQGGTDTQYF. The CDR3 DNA is TGCGCCAGCAGCCCGGCCCAGGGTGGAACAGATACGCAGTATTTT.

The genes are TRBV28 and TRBJ2-3; 8 bases agree with TRBD2. The CDR3 covers 15 residues. Germline values: CDR1 MDHEN, CDR2 SYDVKM. V shed 6 bases, J shed 4 bases, and the junction held 9 bases outside the gene matches. The CDR3 loop is CASSTGGDGPDTQYF. The CDR3 DNA reads as TGTGCCAGCAGCACCGGGGGGGATGGCCCAGATACGCAGTATTTT. The variable domain in full, with the rest retrieved from reference TRBV28 and TRBJ2-3, is DVKVTQSSRYLVKRTGEKVFLECVQDMDHENMFWYRQDPGLGLRLIYFSYDVKMKEKGDIPEGYSVSREKKERFSLILESASTNQTSMYLCASSTGGDGPDTQYFGPGTRLTVL.

The J gene is TRBJ2-5, the V gene TRBV1; the table's D call, TRBD2, was not checked against the DNA. TRBV1 is classified as a pseudogene. The CDR3 contains 16 residues. The CDR3, as DNA: TGCACCAGCAGCCCCCGGCGACTAGCGGGGGGGGTGACCCAGTACTTC. It encodes CTSSPRRLAGGVTQYF.

V is TRBV11-1 and J is TRBJ2-7; 9 bases are shared with TRBD1. Per germline, CDR1 SGHAT and CDR2 FQDESV (reference sequence). V shed 5 bases, J shed 5 bases, and the junction held 10 bases outside the gene matches. The CDR3 has 15 residues. CDR3 nucleotide sequence: TGTGCCAGCAGCCGAACCCGACAGGGGGAGGACGAGCAGTACTTC. It is translated as CASSRTRQGEDEQYF.

The rearrangement links TRBV6-5 to TRBJ1-5; TRBD1 might be the D (5 bases). The CDR3 length is 15 residues. Looked up from germline, CDR1 is MNHEY and CDR2 is SVGAGI. The V gene lost 5 bases and the J gene lost 0 bases, with 11 bases spanning the gap. This CDR3 reads CASSPGLDSNQPQHF. Written as DNA, the CDR3 is TGTGCCAGCAGTCCAGGGCTGGATAGCAATCAGCCCCAGCATTTT.

The rearrangement links TRBV7-8 to TRBJ1-2; D not resolved. Between the trimmed V and J ends, which lost 3 bases and 7 bases, there was a span of 12 bases. CDR1 is SGHVS and CDR2 is FQNEAQ in the germline V gene. There are 13 residues in the CDR3. The CDR3 DNA reads as TGTGCCAGCAGCTTCGGGCAGGTGCTTGGCTACACCTTC. Protein: CASSFGQVLGYTF.

The chain recombines TRBV6-5 with TRBJ1-1; D perhaps matches TRBD1 (6 bases). Germline CDR1 is MNHEY and CDR2 is SVGAGI. The CDR3 is made up of 14 amino acids. Trimming took off 2 bases at V and 5 bases at J, with 12 bases between the two ends. The CDR3 region has the DNA TGTGCCAGCAGTTACGGAGGGGGAAAGACTGAAGCTTTCTTT. Encoded protein: CASSYGGGKTEAFF.

This chain links TRBV3-1 (or the pseudogene TRBV3-2) with TRBJ1-2; 9 nucleotides align to TRBD1. V lost 2 bases and J lost 8; bases outside the gene matches: 9. This CDR3 contains 15 residues. The germline V gene has CDR1 LGHDT and CDR2 YNNKEL (reference sequence). CDR3 nucleotide sequence: TGTGCCAGCAGCCAAAGCCTACAGGGGGCGGGGGGCTACACCTTC. It is translated as CASSQSLQGAGGYTF.

By sample fraction, this clone is medium-sized. The V call is TRBV14, the J call TRBJ2-5, with TRBD2 matching 10 bases. This CDR3 has 17 amino acids. Germline trimming cut 2 bases from V and 2 bases from J; bases unmatched to any gene: 8. CDR1 SGHDN and CDR2 FVKESK come from the germline V gene. DNA for the CDR3: TGTGCCAGCAGCCAACTAGCGGGGGACCCAAAGCAAGAGACCCAGTACTTC. It codes for CASSQLAGDPKQETQYF.

This clone was observed at least ten times. J is TRBJ2-5 and V is TRBV19; 9 nucleotides match TRBD1. Losses at the gene ends were 3 bases for V and 4 bases for J; bases not matched to a gene: 6. This CDR3 has 15 residues. Germline lookup yields CDR1 LNHDA and CDR2 SQIVND (reference sequence). CDR3 nucleotide sequence: TGTGCCAGTAGTATGGTTACAGGGGGCACAGAGACCCAGTACTTC. Translating gives CASSMVTGGTETQYF.

The chain recombines TRBV19 with TRBJ1-5; D remains unclear. The CDR3 extends over 17 amino acids. Trimming removed 3 bases at V and 1 base at J, with 16 bases between. Germline values: CDR1 LNHDA, CDR2 SQIVND (reference sequence). Here the CDR3 reads CASSIRVRATSNQPQHF. The CDR3 nucleotides are TGTGCCAGTAGTATTCGAGTCCGGGCGACCAGCAATCAGCCCCAGCATTTT.

The chain combines TRBV4-1 with TRBJ2-2; TRBD1 matches at 8 bases. The ends lost 5 bases at V and 6 bases at J; junction bases unmatched: 2. From germline, CDR1 is MGHRA and CDR2 YSYEKL. This CDR3 comprises 13 residues. The CDR3 bases are TGCGCCAGCAGCACGACAGGGGCCGGGGAGCTGTTTTTT. It translates to CASSTTGAGELFF.

This clone was found a few times. In DNA, the CDR3 is TGTGCCACCAGTACTGGGGAGGAGACCCAGTACTTC. Translating gives CATSTGEETQYF. The chain carries TRBV24-1 and TRBJ2-5; the D gene is possibly TRBD2 (5 bases). The CDR3 consists of 12 residues. Trimming shortened V by 6 bases and J by 5 bases, and 9 bases separated the two germline ends. Germline CDR1 KGHDR, CDR2 SFDVKD.

V usage is TRBV7-2 and J usage is TRBJ1-5; D perhaps matches TRBD1 (5 bases). V lost 5 bases and J lost 0, with 11 bases in between. The CDR3 is 15 amino acids. Germline CDR1 and CDR2: SGHTA and FQGNSA. CDR3 sequence (DNA): TGTGCCAGCAGCCGGGGGGTCAATAGCAATCAGCCCCAGCATTTT. Residues: CASSRGVNSNQPQHF. Full variable domain (missing parts from reference TRBV7-2 and TRBJ1-5): GAGVSQSPSNKVTEKGKDVELRCDPISGHTALYWYRQSLGQGLEFLIYFQGNSAPDKSGLPSDRFSAERTGGSVSTLTIQRTQQEDSAVYLCASSRGVNSNQPQHFGDGTRLSIL.

This chain connects TRBV6-1 to TRBJ2-1, with D perhaps given as TRBD1 or TRBD2 (5 bases each). Germline loops: CDR1 MNHNS, CDR2 SASEGT. The CDR3 is made up of 12 amino acids. V shed 3 bases and J shed 9 bases, with 9 bases lying between them. The CDR3 nucleotides are TGTGCCAGCAGTGAGGGACGGTTTGAGCAGTTCTTC. Protein sequence: CASSEGRFEQFF.

The CDR3 sequence: CASSYGGRSNEQFF. DNA of the CDR3: TGTGCCAGCAGTTACGGCGGGAGGTCCAATGAGCAGTTCTTC. The rearrangement joins TRBV6-5 to TRBJ2-1; 8 bases map to TRBD2. Trimming cost V 2 bases and J 6 bases; bases outside gene matches: 3. Germline CDR1 is MNHEY and CDR2 is SVGAGI. CDR3 length: 14 residues.

The chain joins TRBV14 to TRBJ1-1, with D maybe TRBD1 (5 bases). From germline, CDR1 is SGHDN and CDR2 FVKESK. V lost 3 bases and J lost 11, with 10 bases in between. There are 11 residues in the CDR3. CDR3 region: CASSQGTGAFF. In DNA, the CDR3 is TGTGCCAGCAGCCAGGGGACGGGGGCTTTCTTT.

This clone was observed once. The chain recombines TRBV30 with TRBJ1-1; unclear D gene. CDR1 GTSNPN and CDR2 SVGIG come from the germline V gene (reference sequence). The CDR3 contains 15 residues. Trimming removed 4 bases from V and 0 bases from J, with 15 bases in between. The CDR3, as DNA: TGTGCCTGGATAACGGTCGAGAACATGAACACTGAAGCTTTCTTT. Translating it yields CAWITVENMNTEAFF.

The chain links TRBV7-2 to TRBJ2-1, with a weak D call TRBD1 (6 bases). In germline, CDR1 is SGHTA, CDR2 FQGNSA. The CDR3 contains 16 residues. V lost 5 bases and J lost 3, with 17 bases in between. Here the CDR3 DNA reads TGTGCCAGCAGCCGCGGCAGCGGACAGATCTACAATGAGCAGTTCTTC. Its translation: CASSRGSGQIYNEQFF.

The rearrangement uses TRBV2 and TRBJ2-1; the D gene is possibly TRBD2 (5 bases). V lost 6 bases and J lost 8, with 14 bases in between. The CDR3 has 13 amino acids. CDR1 is SNHLY and CDR2 is FYNNEI in the germline V gene. CDR3 nucleotides: TGTGCCAGCAGCCCGTTAGAGGGCGATGAGCAGTTCTTC. It is translated as CASSPLEGDEQFF.

The chain combines TRBV19 with TRBJ2-7; tentatively, D is TRBD2 (6 bases). V lost 5 bases and J lost 6, with 14 bases in between. Looked up from germline, CDR1 is LNHDA and CDR2 is SQIVND (reference sequence). There are 13 residues in the CDR3. CDR3 DNA sequence: TGTGCCAGTAGTGTTAGACTAGATAGCGAGCAGTACTTC. Its protein is CASSVRLDSEQYF.

V is TRBV12-5 and J is TRBJ1-1; no reliable D call. This CDR3 has 15 residues. From germline, CDR1 is LGHNT and CDR2 FRNRAP. V lost 2 bases and J lost 5, with 15 bases in between. CDR3 nucleotides: TGTGCTAGTGGTTTGCCCCCTTCAGTTAGGACTGAAGCTTTCTTT. Translation gives CASGLPPSVRTEAFF.

The gene calls are TRBV13 and TRBJ2-3; 9 bases match TRBD1. With V trimmed by 5 bases and J by 1 base, 4 bases remained unmatched. The germline gives CDR1 PRHDT, CDR2 FYEKMQ (reference sequence). The CDR3 runs 15 residues. This CDR3 is CASSRRTGGTDTQYF. The CDR3 region has the DNA TGTGCCAGCAGCCGGAGGACAGGGGGCACAGATACGCAGTATTTT. Using reference TRBV13 and TRBJ2-3 for the parts outside the CDR3, the full variable domain is AAGVIQSPRHLIKEKRETATLKCYPIPRHDTVYWYQQGPGQDPQFLISFYEKMQSDKGSIPDRFSAQQFSDYHSELNMSSLELGDSALYFCASSRRTGGTDTQYFGPGTRLTVL.

The V gene is TRBV5-6, the J gene TRBJ2-1; 9 bases are a match to TRBD1. With 3 bases clipped from V and 6 bases from J, the junction kept 7 bases outside the gene matches. CDR1 and CDR2 (germline): SGHDT, YYEEEE. This CDR3 contains 15 residues. The DNA of the CDR3 is TGTGCCAGCAGCTGGGGGACAGGGATAATCAATGAGCAGTTCTTC. Its protein product is CASSWGTGIINEQFF.

The V call is TRBV7-2, the J call TRBJ1-1; tentatively, D is TRBD1 (5 bases). CDR1 is SGHTA and CDR2 is FQGNSA in the germline V gene. The CDR3 contains 12 residues. V was trimmed by 5 bases and J by 12 bases, leaving 16 bases between them. The CDR3 reads CASSVRQGWTFF. The CDR3 nucleotides read TGTGCCAGCAGCGTCCGCCAGGGTTGGACTTTCTTT. Variable domain in full (rest from reference TRBV7-2 and TRBJ1-1): GAGVSQSPSNKVTEKGKDVELRCDPISGHTALYWYRQSLGQGLEFLIYFQGNSAPDKSGLPSDRFSAERTGGSVSTLTIQRTQQEDSAVYLCASSVRQGWTFFGQGTRLTVV.